This T cell receptor (beta chain) was identified in a study of beta chain features in type 1 diabetes. As every portion of the isolated RNA was reverse transcribed, the sequencing read expressed TCRB transcripts. Sequenced by immunoSEQ multiplex PCR; TCRdb stores in-frame clones only, minus some. Among about 360,000 clones listed, 10% to 15% were seen once. Germline V gives CDR1 SQVTM, CDR2 ANQGSEA. The V gene lost 3 bases and the J gene lost 3 bases, with 11 bases spanning the gap. The CDR3 is made up of 14 amino acids. V gene TRBV29-1 combines with J gene TRBJ2-2, with unresolved D. This receptor was taken from a man younger than 35 in good health. What was sequenced was naive CD4+ T cells from blood. This chain's CDR3 is CSVERLLDTGELFF. The CDR3 nucleotides are TGCAGCGTTGAGCGACTGTTGGACACCGGGGAGCTGTTTTTT.